The 13 T cell receptor beta chains given below trace back to one sample, sequenced in a study of spatial heterogeneity in lung cancer. TCRdb reprocessed the 5' RACE reads via MiXCR and lists one record per CDR3 protein. The table includes 45,000 to 65,000 distinct CDR3 sequences, roughly 7% detected once. Regarding time point: sample taken at primary tumor resection. Researchers sequenced whole RNA taken from tumor, nontumor lung or frozen PBMC without sorting. The input for sequencing was PBMCs, taken at surgery. These receptors were taken from a female donor with early-stage non-small cell lung cancer.

This clonotype was seen many times. The V and J genes are TRBV24-1 and TRBJ2-3; no definite D call. V was cut by 4 bases and J by 6 bases, with 10 bases left in between. This CDR3 is built from 13 residues. Germline V lookup: CDR1 KGHDR, CDR2 SFDVKD. This chain's CDR3 is CATSDPPLDTQYF. The CDR3 DNA follows: TGTGCCACCAGTGACCCTCCCTTGGATACGCAGTATTTT.

This clonotype was detected ten times or more. V gene TRBV5-1 combines with J gene TRBJ2-1, with 8 positions matching TRBD2. CDR1 is SGHRS, CDR2 YFSETQ, per germline. J gave up 4 bases and V 2 bases, and 5 bases lay outside the gene matches. This CDR3 region has 15 residues. The CDR3 region has the DNA TGCGCCAGCAGCTTCCGCGGGGGGCCTTACAATGAGCAGTTCTTC. Residues: CASSFRGGPYNEQFF.

At least ten counts were recorded for this clonotype. V gene TRBV5-1 combines with J gene TRBJ2-5; D unresolved. The V and J ends lost 5 bases and 0 bases respectively, with 14 bases between them. The CDR3 length is 15 residues. Germline V gene data show CDR1 as SGHRS and CDR2 as YFSETQ. The CDR3 protein is CASRNAWADQETQYF. In DNA, the CDR3 is TGCGCCAGCAGGAACGCCTGGGCGGACCAAGAGACCCAGTACTTC.

In this sample, this clonotype turned up many times. V and J are TRBV7-2 and TRBJ1-4, with D unresolved. The V gene's germline CDR1 is SGHTA and CDR2 FQGNSA. The CDR3 contains 13 residues. Deletions cut 7 bases from V and 7 bases from J, with 13 bases between. The CDR3 loop reads CASTLVYGEKLFF. CDR3 sequence (DNA): TGTGCCAGCACGCTTGTCTACGGTGAAAAACTGTTTTTT.

The genes are TRBV4-2 and TRBJ1-6; 9 bases are shared with TRBD1. This CDR3 comprises 16 residues. Germline CDR1 LGHNA, CDR2 YNFKEQ. With 0 bases clipped from V and 10 bases from J, the junction kept 7 bases outside the gene matches. This chain's CDR3 is CASSQDADRGGSPLHF. The CDR3 nucleotides read TGTGCCAGCAGCCAAGACGCGGACAGGGGAGGATCACCCCTCCACTTT.

The sample holds many counts of this clonotype. The V call is TRBV7-9, the J call TRBJ2-5; tentatively, D is TRBD1 (6 bases). V lost 6 bases, J lost 5 bases, and 10 bases lay in between. The length of the CDR3 is 12 residues. CDR1 is SEHNR, CDR2 FQNEAQ, per germline (reference sequence). CDR3 in DNA: TGTGCCAGCAGAAGACAGGAGGAGACCCAGTACTTC. This codes for CASRRQEETQYF.

This clonotype was seen repeatedly, ten times or more. V gene TRBV29-1 combines with J gene TRBJ2-5; TRBD1 matches at 9 bases. With V trimmed by 7 bases and J by 3 bases, 9 bases remained unmatched. The length of the CDR3 is 14 residues. The V gene's germline CDR1 is SQVTM and CDR2 ANQGSEA. The CDR3 protein is CSAMRGTGKETQYF. Here the CDR3 DNA reads TGCAGCGCCATGCGTGGGACAGGGAAAGAGACCCAGTACTTC.

In regard to this clonotype: This may be a read error, as it is one base from a much larger clone. The rearrangement links TRBV9 to TRBJ1-1; no reliable D call. The germline CDR1 and CDR2 sequences are SGDLS and YYNGEE. The CDR3 spans 14 residues. V was trimmed by 2 bases and J by 2 bases, leaving 10 bases between them. CDR3: CASSVGSPNTEAFF. The DNA of the CDR3 is TGTGCCAGCAGCGTCGGGTCACCCAACACTGAAGCTTTCTTT.

This clonotype was detected ten times or more. The chain recombines TRBV29-1 with TRBJ2-5; D might be TRBD1 or TRBD2, each matching 6 bases. CDR3 size: 15 residues. With 3 bases removed from V and 2 bases from J, the gap between germline ends came to 16 bases. Germline CDR1 SQVTM, CDR2 ANQGSEA. The CDR3, as DNA: TGCAGCGTTGACGTCTCGGGGGCCTTTCAAGAGACCCAGTACTTC. Amino acid sequence: CSVDVSGAFQETQYF.

The V gene is TRBV7-9, the J gene TRBJ1-2, with D hard to call. Germline assignment: CDR1 SEHNR and CDR2 FQNEAQ (reference sequence). Trimming stripped 5 bases from V and 8 bases from J, with 12 bases between. There are 12 residues in the CDR3. This CDR3 reads CASSQGVTGYTF. The CDR3, as DNA: TGTGCCAGCAGCCAAGGAGTAACGGGCTACACCTTC.

The genes are TRBV9 and TRBJ1-1, with no clear D. Trimming took 3 bases from V and 2 from J, leaving 14 bases between them. CDR1 SGDLS and CDR2 YYNGEE come from the germline V gene. This CDR3 spans 15 amino acids. Here the CDR3 DNA reads TGTGCCAGCAGCGGTACCGGGCCTTATAACACTGAAGCTTTCTTT. As protein: CASSGTGPYNTEAFF.

This clonotype was observed a handful of times. The J gene is TRBJ1-5, the V gene TRBV20-1, with 8 bases aligning to TRBD1. The CDR3 totals 13 residues. With V trimmed by 0 bases and J by 7 bases, 2 bases remained unmatched. Germline V gene sequence: CDR1 DFQATT, CDR2 SNEGSKA (reference sequence). The CDR3: CSARETGVQPQHF. The CDR3 DNA reads TGCAGTGCTAGAGAGACAGGGGTGCAGCCCCAGCATTTT.

This clonotype was detected only a few times. Because the CDR3's place on the DNA is in doubt, the DNA is left out and the CDR3 is given as listed by TCRdb. The chain combines TRBV21-1 with TRBJ2-3; the table's D call of TRBD1 was not tested on the DNA. TRBV21-1 is described as a pseudogene. Inclusive of both ends, the CDR3 amounts to 20 amino acids. The CDR3 loop reads CASSKVSGPSWGSGADTQYF.